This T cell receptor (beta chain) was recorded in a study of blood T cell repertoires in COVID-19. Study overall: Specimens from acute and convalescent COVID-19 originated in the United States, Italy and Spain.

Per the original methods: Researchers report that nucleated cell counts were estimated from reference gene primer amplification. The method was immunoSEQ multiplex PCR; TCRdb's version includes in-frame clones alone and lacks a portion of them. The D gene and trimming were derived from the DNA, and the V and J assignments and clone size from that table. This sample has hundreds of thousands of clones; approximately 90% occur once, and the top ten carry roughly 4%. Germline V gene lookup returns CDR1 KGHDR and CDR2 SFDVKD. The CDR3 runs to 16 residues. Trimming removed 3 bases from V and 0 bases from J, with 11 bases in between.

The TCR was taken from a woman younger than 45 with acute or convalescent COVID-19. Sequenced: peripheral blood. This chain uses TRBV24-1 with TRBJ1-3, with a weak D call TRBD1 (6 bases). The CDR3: CATSDPTGNSGNTIYF. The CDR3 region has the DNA TGTGCCACCAGTGATCCCACAGGGAACTCTGGAAACACCATATATTTT.